This TCR beta chain was observed in a study of human T cells and chemical hapten exposure. For the study at large: Sensitizing treatment utilized 2% DPC over a 2 cm by 2 cm portion of upper inner arm skin.

Time point described: pre-sensitization, week 0. As to treatment: therapeutic diphenylcyclopropenone sensitization with weekly scalp DPC. Germline V gene lookup returns CDR1 SGHNT and CDR2 YENEEA. The CDR3 length is 15 residues. V lost 4 bases and J lost 6; bases outside the gene matches: 9. Via MiXCR, TCRdb re-called the RACE reads, giving one row per CDR3 protein. Of roughly 250,000 distinct CDR3 sequences listed, approximately 8.4% are singletons. J is TRBJ2-7 and V is TRBV11-3, with TRBD1 identical over 10 bases. The material was whole blood, obtained in connection with sensitization to the hapten diphenylcyclopropenone (DPC). The receptor's source is a woman aged 40 to 55 with alopecia areata. Some clones in this sample may be carry-over from other donors' samples. CDR3 sequence reads: CASSSAGTGDFEQYF. In nucleotides, the CDR3 is TGTGCCAGCAGCTCCGCCGGGACAGGGGATTTCGAGCAGTACTTC.